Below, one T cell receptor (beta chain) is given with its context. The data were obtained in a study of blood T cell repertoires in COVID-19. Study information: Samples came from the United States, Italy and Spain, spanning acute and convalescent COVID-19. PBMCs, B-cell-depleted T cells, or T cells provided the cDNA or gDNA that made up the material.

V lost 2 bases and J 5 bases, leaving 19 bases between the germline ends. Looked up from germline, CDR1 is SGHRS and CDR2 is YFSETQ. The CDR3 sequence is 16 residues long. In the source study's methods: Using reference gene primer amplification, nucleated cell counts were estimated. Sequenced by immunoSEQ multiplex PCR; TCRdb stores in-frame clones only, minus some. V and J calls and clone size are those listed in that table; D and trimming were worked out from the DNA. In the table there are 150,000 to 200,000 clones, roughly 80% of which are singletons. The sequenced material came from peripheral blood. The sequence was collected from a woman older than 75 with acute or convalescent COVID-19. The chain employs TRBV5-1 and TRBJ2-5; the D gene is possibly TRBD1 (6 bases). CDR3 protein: CASSLQGIGSSETQYF. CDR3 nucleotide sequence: TGCGCCAGCAGCTTACAGGGTATCGGTTCGTCTGAGACCCAGTACTTC.